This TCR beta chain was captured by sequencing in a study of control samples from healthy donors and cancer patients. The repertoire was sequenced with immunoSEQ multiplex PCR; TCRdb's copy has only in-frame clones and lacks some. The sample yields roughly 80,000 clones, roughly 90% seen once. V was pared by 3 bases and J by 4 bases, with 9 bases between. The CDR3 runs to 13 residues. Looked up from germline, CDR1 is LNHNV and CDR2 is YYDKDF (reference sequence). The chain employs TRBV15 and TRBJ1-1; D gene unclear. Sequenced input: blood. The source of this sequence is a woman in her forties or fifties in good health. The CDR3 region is CATSRLKLTEAFF. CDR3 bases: TGTGCCACCAGCAGGCTCAAACTCACTGAAGCTTTCTTT.